This T cell receptor beta chain was recovered during a study of blood T cell repertoires in COVID-19. Study in general: Sites in the United States, Italy and Spain provided acute and convalescent COVID-19 samples.

The CDR3 length is 12 residues. Trimming shortened V by 6 bases and J by 0 bases, and 6 bases separated the two germline ends. Per germline, CDR1 ENHRY and CDR2 SYGVKD. Contact with a PCR-confirmed or clinician-diagnosed COVID-19 case occurred within 2 weeks of entry. The data were produced by immunoSEQ multiplex PCR, yet TCRdb's version contains in-frame clones alone and is incomplete. The table lists under 400,000 clones, 88% of them singletons, with 1% in the top ten. This clone was picked up one time. The origin of this receptor is a woman under 40 who had been exposed to COVID-19. This rearrangement joins TRBV10-3 to TRBJ2-7; possible D gene TRBD1, 5 bases. Sequencing input: PBMCs or T cells enriched from blood (not recorded which). The chain's CDR3 is CAIRQGSYEQYF. CDR3 nucleotides: TGTGCCATCAGGCAGGGCTCCTACGAGCAGTACTTC.